Sequencing of this T cell receptor beta chain was carried out in a study of CD8 T cells in ankylosing spondylitis. The study, taken as a whole, reports: Within matched ankylosing spondylitis synovial fluid, disease-linked clones were reportedly significantly enriched. Disease-linked clones had a CD8+ phenotype and relatively low frequency in peripheral blood.

There are a few counts of this clonotype. Its antigen is not identified. In TCRdb, the 5' RACE reads were re-called with MiXCR into one record per CDR3 protein. The sample records around 230,000 distinct CDR3 sequences, 7.5% to 9% being singletons. The CDR3 consists of 14 residues. CDR1 is MNHEY, CDR2 SVGEGT, per germline. V lost 2 bases and J 0 bases, leaving 5 bases between the germline ends. This receptor was identified in a male donor with ankylosing spondylitis or in good health (not recorded which). The sample comprised blood, either unsorted or a sorted T cell fraction (not recorded which). This chain connects TRBV6-2 or TRBV6-3 to TRBJ1-5, with D unclear. CDR3 protein: CASSYGTSNQPQHF. In DNA, the CDR3 is TGTGCCAGCAGTTACGGCACTAGCAATCAGCCCCAGCATTTT.